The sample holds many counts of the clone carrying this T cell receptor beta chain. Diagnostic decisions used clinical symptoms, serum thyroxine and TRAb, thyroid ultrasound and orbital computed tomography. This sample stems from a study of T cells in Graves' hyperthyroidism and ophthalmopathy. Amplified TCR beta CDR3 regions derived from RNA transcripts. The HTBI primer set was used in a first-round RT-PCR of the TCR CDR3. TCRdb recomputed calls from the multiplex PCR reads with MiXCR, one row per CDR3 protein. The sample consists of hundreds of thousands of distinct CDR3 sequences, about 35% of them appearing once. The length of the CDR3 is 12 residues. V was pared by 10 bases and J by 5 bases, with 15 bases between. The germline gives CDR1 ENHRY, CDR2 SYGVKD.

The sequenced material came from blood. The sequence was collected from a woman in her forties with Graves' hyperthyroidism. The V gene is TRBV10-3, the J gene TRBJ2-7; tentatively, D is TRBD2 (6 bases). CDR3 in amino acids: CANQGEVDEQYF. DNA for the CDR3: TGTGCCAACCAAGGGGAGGTGGACGAGCAGTACTTC.